The table lists the clone carrying this T cell receptor (beta chain) with a few counts. The target antigen is unknown. The entry originates in a study of cytomegalovirus exposure and HLA in healthy donors. Study findings and constraints: Follow-up analysis seemed to connect common viral pathogens with several of the most significant clusters identified.

The CDR3 is made up of 18 amino acids. V was pared by 0 bases and J by 1 base, with 11 bases of the junction left unmatched. CDR1 is MGHRA, CDR2 YSYEKL, per germline. PCR amplification relied on 60 Vbeta primers (plus 13 Jbeta primers). Measured with immunoSEQ multiplex PCR; TCRdb has only the in-frame clones, and not every one. The sample includes around 50,000 clones, about 80% of them seen just once. The specimen sequenced was PBMCs. The chain recombines TRBV4-1 with TRBJ1-1; 7 positions agree with TRBD1. The sequence was obtained from a man between 35 and 55 years old in good health and CMV-seronegative. The CDR3, as DNA: TGCGCCAGCAGCCAAGATCCAGGCAGGGGGACCTCGAACACTGAAGCTTTCTTT. Translating it yields CASSQDPGRGTSNTEAFF.